A selection of T cell receptor beta chains follows, all from one sample in a study of low-dose radiotherapy and immunotherapy resistance in tumors. TCRdb independently ran MiXCR on the reads; one entry per CDR3 protein. Of approximately 70,000 distinct CDR3 sequences listed, around 31% were seen once; the top ten hold 11%. The sequencing here drew on PBMCs, taken before treatment. Receptor source: a female donor with ovarian cancer. The CDR3 runs from the conserved cysteine through the conserved F or W. D genes are given only for firm matches. Only some rows state a clone size, as once, few, many or a class for expanded clones.

size,D,length,V,J,DNA,CDR3
many,TRBD2,16,TRBV11-2,TRBJ2-5,TGTGCCAGCAGCTTAACTAGCGGGAATGGGAGAGAGACCCAGTACTTC,CASSLTSGNGRETQYF
NA,NA,14,TRBV9,TRBJ2-5,TGTGCCAGCAGCGTAGCTACGAGGGGAGAGACCCAGTACTTC,CASSVATRGETQYF
many,NA,14,TRBV2,TRBJ2-3,TGTGCCAGCAGCCCCTTGACTAGCACAGATACGCAGTATTTT,CASSPLTSTDTQYF
many,NA,12,TRBV20-1,TRBJ2-3,TGCAGTGCTATAGAGGGAGGCCGGCCGCAGTATTTT,CSAIEGGRPQYF
many,NA,13,TRBV20-1,TRBJ1-1,TGCAGTGCTAGTGGTCAGGCGGATACGGAAGCTTTCTTT,CSASGQADTEAFF
many,TRBD1,17,TRBV20-1,TRBJ2-6,TGCAGTGCTTTACAGGGGCCCTCCTACTCTGGGGCCAACGTCCTGACTTTC,CSALQGPSYSGANVLTF
many,TRBD1,16,TRBV18,TRBJ1-2,TGTGCCAGCTCACCACCGAGTCGACAGGGGCGAGTGGGCTACACCTTC,CASSPPSRQGRVGYTF
many,TRBD1,13,TRBV19,TRBJ1-1,TGTGCCAGTACCGTGACAGGGGGTATTGAAGCTTTCTTT,CASTVTGGIEAFF
few,NA,15,TRBV6-2/TRBV6-3,TRBJ2-1,TGTGCCAGCAGTGCACTGGGACACCCGAACAATGAGCAGTTCTTC,CASSALGHPNNEQFF
many,NA,15,TRBV29-1,TRBJ2-3,TGCAGCGTTGAGGGTAGCGGACCCAGCACAGATACGCAGTATTTT,CSVEGSGPSTDTQYF
many,TRBD2,17,TRBV12-3/TRBV12-4,TRBJ2-3,TGTGCCAGCAGCCCTGGACTAGCGGGGCGGGGGGCAGATACGCAGTATTTT,CASSPGLAGRGADTQYF
NA,NA,14,TRBV6-1,TRBJ2-5,TGTGCCAGCAGTTACGGGACGTTAGGGGAGACCCAGTACTTC,CASSYGTLGETQYF
many,NA,14,TRBV20-1,TRBJ2-1,TGCAGTGACTCCGGCAGCCATACCTACAATGAGCAGTTCTTC,CSDSGSHTYNEQFF
NA,NA,14,TRBV6-2/TRBV6-3,TRBJ1-1,TGTGCCAGCAGCTGGGGACAAGCGAACACTGAAGCTTTCTTT,CASSWGQANTEAFF
NA,NA,15,TRBV28,TRBJ2-3,TGTGCCAGCAGCAAACGAGCAGGGGGGGCAGATACGCAGTATTTT,CASSKRAGGADTQYF